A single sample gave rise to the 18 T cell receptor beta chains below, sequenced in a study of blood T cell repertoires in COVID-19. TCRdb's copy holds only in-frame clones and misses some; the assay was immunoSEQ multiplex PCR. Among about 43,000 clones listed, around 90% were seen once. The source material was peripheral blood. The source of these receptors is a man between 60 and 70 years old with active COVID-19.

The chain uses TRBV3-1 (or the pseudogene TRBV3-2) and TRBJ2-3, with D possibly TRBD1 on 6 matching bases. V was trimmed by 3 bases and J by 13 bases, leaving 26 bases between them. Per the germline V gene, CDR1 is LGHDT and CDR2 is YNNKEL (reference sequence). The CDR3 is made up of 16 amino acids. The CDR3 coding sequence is TGTGCCAGCAGCCAGGACAGCGCATTGCCGCTCTCCTTGGAGTATTTT. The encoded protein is CASSQDSALPLSLEYF.

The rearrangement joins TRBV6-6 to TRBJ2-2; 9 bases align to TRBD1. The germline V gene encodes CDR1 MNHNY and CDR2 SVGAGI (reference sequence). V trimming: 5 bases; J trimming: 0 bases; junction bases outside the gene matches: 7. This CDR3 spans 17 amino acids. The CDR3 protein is CASSQPRDRANTGELFF. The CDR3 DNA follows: TGTGCCAGCAGTCAACCTCGGGACAGGGCGAACACCGGGGAGCTGTTTTTT.

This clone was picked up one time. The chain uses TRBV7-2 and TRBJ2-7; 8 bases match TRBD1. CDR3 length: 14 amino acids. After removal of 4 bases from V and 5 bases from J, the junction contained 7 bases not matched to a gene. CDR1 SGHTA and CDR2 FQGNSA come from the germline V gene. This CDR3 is CASSSYGTGNEQYF. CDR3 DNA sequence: TGTGCCAGCAGCTCATACGGGACAGGCAACGAGCAGTACTTC.

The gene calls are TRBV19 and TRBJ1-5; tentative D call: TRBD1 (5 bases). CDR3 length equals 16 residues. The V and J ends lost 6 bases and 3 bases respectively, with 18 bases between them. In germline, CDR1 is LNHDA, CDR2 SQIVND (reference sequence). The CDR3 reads CASSPLNRINNQPQHF. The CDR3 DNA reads TGTGCCAGTAGCCCCCTAAACAGGATAAACAATCAGCCCCAGCATTTT.

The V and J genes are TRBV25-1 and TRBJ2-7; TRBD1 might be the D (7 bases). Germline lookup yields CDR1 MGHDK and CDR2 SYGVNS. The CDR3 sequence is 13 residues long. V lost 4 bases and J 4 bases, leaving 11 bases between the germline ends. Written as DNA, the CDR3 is TGTGCCAGCAGTGCACAGGGGAGGTACGAGCAGTACTTC. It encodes CASSAQGRYEQYF.

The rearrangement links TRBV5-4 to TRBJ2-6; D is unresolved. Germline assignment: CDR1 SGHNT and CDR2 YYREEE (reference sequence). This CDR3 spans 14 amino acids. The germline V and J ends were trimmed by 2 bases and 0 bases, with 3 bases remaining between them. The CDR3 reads CASSFSSGANVLTF. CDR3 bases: TGTGCCAGCAGCTTCTCCTCTGGGGCCAACGTCCTGACTTTC. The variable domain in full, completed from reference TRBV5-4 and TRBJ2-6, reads ETGVTQSPTHLIKTRGQQVTLRCSSQSGHNTVSWYQQALGQGPQFIFQYYREEENGRGNFPPRFSGLQFPNYSSELNVNALELDDSALYLCASSFSSGANVLTFGAGSRLTVL.

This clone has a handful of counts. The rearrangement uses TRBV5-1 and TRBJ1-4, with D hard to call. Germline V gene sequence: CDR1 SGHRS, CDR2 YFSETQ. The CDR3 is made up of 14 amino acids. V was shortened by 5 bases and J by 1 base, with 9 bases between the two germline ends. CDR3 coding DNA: TGCGCCAGCAGTTGGTCGGGAACTAATGAAAAACTGTTTTTT. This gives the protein CASSWSGTNEKLFF.

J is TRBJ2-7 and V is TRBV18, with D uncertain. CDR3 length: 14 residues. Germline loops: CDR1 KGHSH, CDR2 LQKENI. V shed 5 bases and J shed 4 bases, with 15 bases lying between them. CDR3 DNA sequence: TGTGCCAGCTCAGCTCAAAGCTACCCTTACGAGCAGTACTTC. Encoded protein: CASSAQSYPYEQYF. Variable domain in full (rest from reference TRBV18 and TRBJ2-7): NAGVMQNPRHLVRRRGQEARLRCSPMKGHSHVYWYRQLPEEGLKFMVYLQKENIIDESGMPKERFSAEFPKEGPSILRIQQVVRGDSAAYFCASSAQSYPYEQYFGPGTRLTVT.

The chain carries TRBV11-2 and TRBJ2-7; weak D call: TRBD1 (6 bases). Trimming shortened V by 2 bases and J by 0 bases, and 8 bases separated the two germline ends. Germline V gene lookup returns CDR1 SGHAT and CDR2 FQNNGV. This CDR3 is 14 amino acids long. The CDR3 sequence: CASSLNRVSYEQYF. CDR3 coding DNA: TGTGCCAGCAGCTTAAACAGGGTCTCCTACGAGCAGTACTTC.

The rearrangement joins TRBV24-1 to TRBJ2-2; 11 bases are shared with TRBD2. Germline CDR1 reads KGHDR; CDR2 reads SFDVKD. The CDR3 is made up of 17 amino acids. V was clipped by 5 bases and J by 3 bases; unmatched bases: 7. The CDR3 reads CATSVASGGQYTGELFF. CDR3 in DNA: TGTGCCACCAGTGTGGCTAGCGGGGGGCAATACACCGGGGAGCTGTTTTTT.

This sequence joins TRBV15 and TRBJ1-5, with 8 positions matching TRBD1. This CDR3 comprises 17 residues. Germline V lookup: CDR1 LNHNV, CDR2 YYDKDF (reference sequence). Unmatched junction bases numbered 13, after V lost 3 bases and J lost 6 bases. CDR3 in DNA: TGTGCCACCAGCAGGGTGCGGGATCAGGGGGCGGCTCAGCCCCAGCATTTT. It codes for CATSRVRDQGAAQPQHF. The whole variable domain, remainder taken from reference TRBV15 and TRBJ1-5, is DAMVIQNPRYQVTQFGKPVTLSCSQTLNHNVMYWYQQKSSQAPKLLFHYYDKDFNNEADTPDNFQSRRPNTSFCFLDIRSPGLGDTAMYLCATSRVRDQGAAQPQHFGDGTRLSIL.

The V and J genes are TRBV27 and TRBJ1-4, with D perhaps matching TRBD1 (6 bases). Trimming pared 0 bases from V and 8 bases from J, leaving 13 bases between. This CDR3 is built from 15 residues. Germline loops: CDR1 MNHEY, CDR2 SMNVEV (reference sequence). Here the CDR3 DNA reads TGTGCCAGCAGTTTATCGGACGGCAGGGGCGAAAAACTGTTTTTT. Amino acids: CASSLSDGRGEKLFF.

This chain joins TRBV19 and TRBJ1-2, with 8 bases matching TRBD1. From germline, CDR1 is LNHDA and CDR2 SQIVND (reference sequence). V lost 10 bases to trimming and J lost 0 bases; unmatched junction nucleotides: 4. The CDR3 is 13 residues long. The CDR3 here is CAISDRANYGYTF. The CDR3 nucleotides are TGTGCCATATCGGACAGGGCTAACTATGGCTACACCTTC.

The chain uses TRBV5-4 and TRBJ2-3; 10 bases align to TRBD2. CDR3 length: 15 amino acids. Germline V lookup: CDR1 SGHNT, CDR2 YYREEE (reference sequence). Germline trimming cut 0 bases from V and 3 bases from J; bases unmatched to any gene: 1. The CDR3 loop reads CASSLELAGTDTQYF. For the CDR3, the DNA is TGTGCCAGCAGCTTGGAACTAGCGGGGACAGATACGCAGTATTTT.

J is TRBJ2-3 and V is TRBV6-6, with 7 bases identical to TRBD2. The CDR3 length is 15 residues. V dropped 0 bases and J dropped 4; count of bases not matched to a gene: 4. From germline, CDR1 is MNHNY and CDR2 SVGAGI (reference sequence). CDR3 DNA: TGTGCCAGCAGTTACTCGGGCGGGGGTTCAGATACGCAGTATTTT. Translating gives CASSYSGGGSDTQYF.

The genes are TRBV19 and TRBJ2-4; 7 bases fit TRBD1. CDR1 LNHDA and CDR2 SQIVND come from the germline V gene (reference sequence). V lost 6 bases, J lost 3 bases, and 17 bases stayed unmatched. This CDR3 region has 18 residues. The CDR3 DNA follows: TGTGCCAGTAGCATGATCTCCACAGGGGTAGGGGACAAAAACATTCAGTACTTC. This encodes CASSMISTGVGDKNIQYF.

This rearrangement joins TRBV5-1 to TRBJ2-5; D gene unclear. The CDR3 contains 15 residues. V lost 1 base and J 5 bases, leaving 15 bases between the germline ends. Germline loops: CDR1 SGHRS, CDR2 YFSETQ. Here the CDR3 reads CASSLRMPGVETQYF. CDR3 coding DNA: TGCGCCAGCAGCTTGAGGATGCCAGGCGTGGAGACCCAGTACTTC.

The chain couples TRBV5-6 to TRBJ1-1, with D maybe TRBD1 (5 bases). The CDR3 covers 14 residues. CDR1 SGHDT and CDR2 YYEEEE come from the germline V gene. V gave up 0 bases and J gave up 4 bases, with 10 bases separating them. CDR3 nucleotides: TGTGCCAGCAGCTTGGCTGGCGGGGGCACTGAAGCTTTCTTT. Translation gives CASSLAGGGTEAFF.